This TCR beta chain was recorded in a study of cytotoxic CD8 clonotypes in ibrutinib-treated CLL. V was clipped by 1 base and J by 1 base; unmatched bases: 3. The germline gives CDR1 SGDLS, CDR2 YYNGEE. This CDR3 spans 15 amino acids. Sequencing used immunoSEQ multiplex PCR; TCRdb keeps in-frame clones, though not all of them. The repertoire consists of around 150,000 clones, with around 81% occurring once and the leading ten covering 7.6%. As regards this clone: Other DNA sequences in the sample encode the same CDR3.

This TCR was recovered from a human donor with chronic lymphocytic leukemia. The specimen was PBMCs, collected after 36 months of ibrutinib treatment. The chain carries TRBV9 and TRBJ1-2; 8 positions agree with TRBD1. The CDR3: CASSVTGTGNYGYTF. As DNA, the CDR3 is TGTGCCAGCAGCGTAACCGGGACAGGTAACTATGGCTACACCTTC.